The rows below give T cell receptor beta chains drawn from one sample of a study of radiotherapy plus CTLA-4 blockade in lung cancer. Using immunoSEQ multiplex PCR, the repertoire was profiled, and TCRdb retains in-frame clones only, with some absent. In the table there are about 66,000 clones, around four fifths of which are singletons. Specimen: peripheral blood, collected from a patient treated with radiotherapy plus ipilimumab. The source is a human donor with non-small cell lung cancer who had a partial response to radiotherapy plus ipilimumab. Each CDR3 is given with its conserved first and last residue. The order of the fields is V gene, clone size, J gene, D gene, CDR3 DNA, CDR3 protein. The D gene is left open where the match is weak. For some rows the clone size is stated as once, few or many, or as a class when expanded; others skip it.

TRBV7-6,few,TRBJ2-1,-,TGTGCCAGCAGCTTGAGCGGAGTCTCCTACAATGAGCAGTTCTTC,CASSLSGVSYNEQFF
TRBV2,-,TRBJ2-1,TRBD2,TGTGCCAGCAGTGGTCGTAGCGGGGGACACAATGAGCAGTTCTTC,CASSGRSGGHNEQFF
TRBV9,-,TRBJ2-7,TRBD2,TGTGCCAGCAGCGAGGGACTAGCGGGAGGCCAAGTTTCCTACGAGCAGTACTTC,CASSEGLAGGQVSYEQYF
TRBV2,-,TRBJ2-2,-,TGTGCCAGCAGTGACGACGGGGTCTTGAACACCGGGGAGCTGTTTTTT,CASSDDGVLNTGELFF
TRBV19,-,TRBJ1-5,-,TGTGCCAGCCAGTACACGGGAAATCAGCCCCAGCATTTT,CASQYTGNQPQHF
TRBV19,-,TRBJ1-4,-,TGTGCCAGTAGTATTGGTAGCGGGTTGAATGAAAAACTGTTTTTT,CASSIGSGLNEKLFF
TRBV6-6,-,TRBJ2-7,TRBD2,TGTGCCAGCAGTTACGAGCGGGGGGGATACGAGCAGTACTTC,CASSYERGGYEQYF
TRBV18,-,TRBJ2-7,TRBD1,TGTGCCAGCTCACAGGGACAGCTTTCCTACGAGCAGTACTTC,CASSQGQLSYEQYF
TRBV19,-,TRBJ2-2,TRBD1,TGTGCCAGTAATAACAGGGGATCCGGGGAGCTGTTTTTT,CASNNRGSGELFF
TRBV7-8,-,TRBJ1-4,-,TGTGCCAGCAGCTTACTCAGGGGAAGTGCTAATGAAAAACTGTTTTTT,CASSLLRGSANEKLFF
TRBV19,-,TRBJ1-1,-,TGTGCCAGTAGTCTCCGGGACACTTTAATGAACACTGAAGCTTTCTTT,CASSLRDTLMNTEAFF
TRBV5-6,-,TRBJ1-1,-,TGTGCCAGCAGCCCAGACAGTGGCACTGAAGCTTTCTTT,CASSPDSGTEAFF
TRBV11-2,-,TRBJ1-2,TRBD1,TGTGCCAGCAGGTCATCCCCCGGACAGGGTATAGATGGCTACACCTTC,CASRSSPGQGIDGYTF
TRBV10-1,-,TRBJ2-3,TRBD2,TGCGCCAGCAGTGACGCTAGCGGGAGTCGAGATACGCAGTATTTT,CASSDASGSRDTQYF
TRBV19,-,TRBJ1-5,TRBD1,TGTGCCAGAGGCAGGGGGATTGGTAGCAATCAGCCCCAGCATTTT,CARGRGIGSNQPQHF
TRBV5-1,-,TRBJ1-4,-,TGCGCCAGCAGCTTGGCCTTGACGAGGGAGAATGAAAAACTGTTTTTT,CASSLALTRENEKLFF
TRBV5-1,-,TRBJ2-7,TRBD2,TGCGCCAGCAGCCCCCCCGGGACTAGGTACGAGCAGTACTTC,CASSPPGTRYEQYF
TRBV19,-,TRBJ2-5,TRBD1,TGTGCCAGTAGGATGACAGGGGGCGATGAGACCCAGTACTTC,CASRMTGGDETQYF
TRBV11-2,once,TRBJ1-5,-,TGTGCCAGCAGCTCGTCGGAGACAGCGAATCAGCCCCAGCATTTT,CASSSSETANQPQHF
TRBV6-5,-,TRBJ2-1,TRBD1,TGTGCCAGGGAAGGGGGACAGCCTAATGAGCAGTTCTTC,CAREGGQPNEQFF
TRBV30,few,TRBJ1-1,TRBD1,TGTGCCTGGAGTCCACAGGGGGCGCGAGGAAACACTGAAGCTTTCTTT,CAWSPQGARGNTEAFF
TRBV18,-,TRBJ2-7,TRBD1,TGTGCCAGCTCACCACCGTTTGAAAAGGGGGCGCAAGAGCAGTACTTC,CASSPPFEKGAQEQYF
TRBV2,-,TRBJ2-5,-,TGTGCCAGCAGTGAAATGATGGGCCCCCAAGAGACCCAGTACTTC,CASSEMMGPQETQYF
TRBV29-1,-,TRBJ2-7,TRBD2,TGCAGCGCCGAGGGACTAGCCGAGCAGTACTTC,CSAEGLAEQYF
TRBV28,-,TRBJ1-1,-,TGTGCCAGCAGTGCAGGCAGGGGTTTAACTGAAGCTTTCTTT,CASSAGRGLTEAFF
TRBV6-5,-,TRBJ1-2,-,TGTGCCAGCACCAAATCGGGGGGGGTCGGCGGCTACACCTTC,CASTKSGGVGGYTF
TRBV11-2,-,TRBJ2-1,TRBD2,TGTGCCAGCAGCTTAGGACTAGCGGGAGGATACAATGAGCAGTTCTTC,CASSLGLAGGYNEQFF
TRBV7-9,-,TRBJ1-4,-,TGTGCCAGCAGTAGCCAAACAACTAATGAAAAACTGTTTTTT,CASSSQTTNEKLFF
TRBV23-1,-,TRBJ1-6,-,TGCGCCAGCAGTCAACTGCGGAGGGGAGCCCTCCACTTT,CASSQLRRGALHF
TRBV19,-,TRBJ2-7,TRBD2,TGTGCCAGCCAGACTAGCGGGGTCTCCTACGAGCAGTACTTC,CASQTSGVSYEQYF
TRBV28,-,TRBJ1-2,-,TGTGCCAGCACCATTAGAAACTATAGCTACACCTTC,CASTIRNYSYTF
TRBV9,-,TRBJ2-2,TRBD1,TGTGCCAGCAGGACAGGGGACACCGGGGAGCTGTTTTTT,CASRTGDTGELFF
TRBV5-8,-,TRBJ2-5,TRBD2,TGTGCCAGCAGTCCAGGGACTAGCGGGAGTGGAGAGACCCAGTACTTC,CASSPGTSGSGETQYF
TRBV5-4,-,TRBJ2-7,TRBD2,TGTGCCAGCAGCTCGGGGACTAGCGGGAGGGGTGAGCAGTACTTC,CASSSGTSGRGEQYF
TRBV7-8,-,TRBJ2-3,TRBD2,TGTGCCAGCAGCTTAGCGATGGCGGGAGGGCCAGATACGCAGTATTTT,CASSLAMAGGPDTQYF
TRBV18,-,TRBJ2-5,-,TGTGCCAGCTCACCACCTGCGGGCCGAATTAGCGAGACCCAGTACTTC,CASSPPAGRISETQYF
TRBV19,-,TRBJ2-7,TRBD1,TGTGCCAGTAGTGAAACGACAGGGGGCGCATCCTACGAGCAGTACTTC,CASSETTGGASYEQYF
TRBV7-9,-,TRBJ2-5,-,TGTGCCAGCAGCTTAGCGAGGGTGATGACATCGGAGACCCAGTACTTC,CASSLARVMTSETQYF
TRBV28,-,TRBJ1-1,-,TGTGCCAGCAGTTTTGCGGACAGCCTGAACACTGAAGCTTTCTTT,CASSFADSLNTEAFF
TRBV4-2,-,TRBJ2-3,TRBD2,TGTGCCAGCAGCCAAGGACCGGGTTCAGCGGGATCGACAGATACGCAGTATTTT,CASSQGPGSAGSTDTQYF
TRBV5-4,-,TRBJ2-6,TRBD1,TGTGCCAGCAGCTTGGACAGGGGAGCTGGGGCCAACGTCCTGACTTTC,CASSLDRGAGANVLTF
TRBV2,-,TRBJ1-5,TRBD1,TGTGCCAGCAGGGGACAGGGAGATCAGCCCCAGCATTTT,CASRGQGDQPQHF
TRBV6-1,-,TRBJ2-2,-,TGTGCCAGCAGTGAAGAAAACCTTGGGCGCACCGGGGAGCTGTTTTTT,CASSEENLGRTGELFF
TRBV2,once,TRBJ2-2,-,TGTGCCAGCAGTACCTGGACAGCCGGCACCGGGGAGCTGTTTTTT,CASSTWTAGTGELFF
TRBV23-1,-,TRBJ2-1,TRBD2,TGCGCCAGCGGGAGGCCGGAGGCTAGCGGGTGGAATGAGCAGTTCTTC,CASGRPEASGWNEQFF
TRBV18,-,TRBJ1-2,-,TGTGCCAGCTCACTCGGGGACTATGGCTACACCTTC,CASSLGDYGYTF
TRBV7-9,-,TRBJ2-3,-,TGTGCCAGCAGCTATACAGTTCGAGATACGCAGTATTTT,CASSYTVRDTQYF
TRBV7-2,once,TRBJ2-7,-,TGTGCCAGCAGCTTAGCCCTCCCGGGAGTCTACGAGCAGTACTTC,CASSLALPGVYEQYF
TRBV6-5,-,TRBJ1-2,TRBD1,TGTGCCAGCAGTTACGGACAGGGGAGAGGCTACACCTTC,CASSYGQGRGYTF
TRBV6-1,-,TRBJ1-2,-,TGTGCCAGCAGTGAACTTGGGACATCTGGCTACACCTTC,CASSELGTSGYTF
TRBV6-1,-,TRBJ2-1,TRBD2,TGTGCCAGCAGTGACGGACTAGCGGGAGGGGGGTTCAGCAATGAGCAGTTCTTC,CASSDGLAGGGFSNEQFF
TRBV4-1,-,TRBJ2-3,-,TGCGCCAGCAGCCGGGCAACCACAGATACGCAGTATTTT,CASSRATTDTQYF
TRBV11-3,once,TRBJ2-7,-,TGTGCCAGCAGCTTAGATCTGGTCAGGGTCCACGAGCAGTACTTC,CASSLDLVRVHEQYF
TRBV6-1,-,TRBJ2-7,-,TGTGCCAGCAGCTCCCGGGACTCCTTCCTCTACGAGCAGTACTTC,CASSSRDSFLYEQYF
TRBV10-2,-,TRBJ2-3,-,TGCGCCAGCGCCCCTAGCGTAAGCACAGATACGCAGTATTTT,CASAPSVSTDTQYF
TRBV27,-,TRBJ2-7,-,TGTGCCAGCAGCCGGGTCTGGGGCCACGAGCAGTACTTC,CASSRVWGHEQYF
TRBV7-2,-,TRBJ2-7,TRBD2,TGTGCCAGCAGCTTTCGACTAGCGGGACTTAGCTCCTACGAGCAGTACTTC,CASSFRLAGLSSYEQYF